These T cell receptor beta chains were read from a single sample in a study of cytomegalovirus exposure and HLA in healthy donors. The data were produced by immunoSEQ multiplex PCR, yet TCRdb's version contains in-frame clones alone and is incomplete. The sample carries about 170,000 clones, about three quarters recorded once. Material: PBMCs. The receptors were sampled from a female donor in good health and CMV-seronegative. CDR3s include the opening cysteine and the closing phenylalanine or tryptophan. The D gene is left open where the match is weak. Size is stated for part of the rows, as once, few or many counts, or as a class when the clone is expanded.

size: few; V: TRBV28; J: TRBJ1-5; D: NA; CDR3: CASRRGNSNQPQHF; DNA: TGTGCCAGCAGGAGGGGGAATAGCAATCAGCCCCAGCATTTT
size: once; V: TRBV5-6; J: TRBJ1-2; D: NA; CDR3: CASSLSLQGDYGYTF; DNA: TGTGCCAGCAGCTTGTCCCTACAGGGCGACTATGGCTACACCTTC
size: NA; V: TRBV7-9; J: TRBJ1-2; D: TRBD1; CDR3: CASSLSDRGSYGYTF; DNA: TGTGCCAGCAGCTTAAGTGACAGGGGTAGCTATGGCTACACCTTC
size: NA; V: TRBV5-6; J: TRBJ1-1; D: TRBD1; CDR3: CASSLLGQEAFF; DNA: TGTGCCAGCAGCTTGTTGGGACAGGAAGCTTTCTTT
size: NA; V: TRBV25-1; J: TRBJ1-1; D: NA; CDR3: CASSDWNTEAFF; DNA: TGTGCCAGCAGTGACTGGAACACTGAAGCTTTCTTT
size: once; V: TRBV6-1; J: TRBJ2-3; D: NA; CDR3: CASSEGAGADTDTQYF; DNA: TGTGCCAGCAGTGAAGGGGCGGGGGCCGACACAGATACGCAGTATTTT
size: NA; V: TRBV18; J: TRBJ2-7; D: TRBD2; CDR3: CASSPPGLAGSSYEQYF; DNA: TGTGCCAGCTCACCACCGGGACTAGCGGGTAGCTCCTACGAGCAGTACTTC
size: NA; V: TRBV28; J: TRBJ1-6; D: TRBD1; CDR3: CASSSPFWTGDFNSPLHF; DNA: TGTGCCAGCAGTTCCCCATTTTGGACAGGGGATTTTAATTCACCCCTCCACTTT
size: once; V: TRBV28; J: TRBJ2-1; D: TRBD2; CDR3: CASSRLLAGVRGEQFF; DNA: TGTGCCAGCAGTCGTCTACTAGCGGGAGTACGAGGTGAGCAGTTCTTC
size: NA; V: TRBV5-8; J: TRBJ2-1; D: NA; CDR3: CASSISQAGPIGRQFF; DNA: TGTGCCAGCAGCATAAGCCAGGCAGGTCCTATAGGGAGGCAGTTCTTC
size: NA; V: TRBV10-1; J: TRBJ2-1; D: TRBD2; CDR3: CASSGGTSGSDEQFF; DNA: TGCGCCAGCAGTGGTGGGACTAGCGGGAGCGATGAGCAGTTCTTC
size: NA; V: TRBV6-1; J: TRBJ2-2; D: NA; CDR3: CASSVEEGNTGELFF; DNA: TGTGCCAGCAGTGTTGAGGAGGGGAACACCGGGGAGCTGTTTTTT
size: NA; V: TRBV18; J: TRBJ1-1; D: NA; CDR3: CASSPFQNTEAFF; DNA: TGTGCCAGCTCACCATTTCAGAACACTGAAGCTTTCTTT
size: NA; V: TRBV6-1; J: TRBJ1-5; D: NA; CDR3: CASSEEYHQPQHF; DNA: TGTGCCAGCAGTGAAGAATATCATCAGCCCCAGCATTTT
size: NA; V: TRBV5-4; J: TRBJ2-2; D: TRBD1; CDR3: CASSSEGGLDTGELFF; DNA: TGTGCCAGCAGCTCCGAAGGGGGCTTGGACACCGGGGAGCTGTTTTTT
size: NA; V: TRBV5-4; J: TRBJ2-5; D: TRBD1; CDR3: CASSLQGVGETQYF; DNA: TGTGCCAGCAGCCTACAGGGGGTAGGGGAGACCCAGTACTTC
size: NA; V: TRBV25-1; J: TRBJ2-1; D: TRBD2; CDR3: CASSEGRGGSYNEQFF; DNA: TGTGCCAGCAGTGAAGGGCGGGGAGGGTCGTACAATGAGCAGTTCTTC
size: NA; V: TRBV19; J: TRBJ1-1; D: NA; CDR3: CASSIDRKNTEAFF; DNA: TGTGCCAGTAGTATTGACAGGAAAAACACTGAAGCTTTCTTT
size: NA; V: TRBV30; J: TRBJ1-5; D: NA; CDR3: CAWSVLHQPQHF; DNA: TGTGCCTGGAGTGTACTTCACCAGCCCCAGCATTTT